This note documents a single T cell receptor (beta chain) sequence. This sample is drawn from a study of technical replicates of blood from a few donors. Sequencing was performed with immunoSEQ multiplex PCR; in TCRdb, only in-frame clones are kept and a portion is missing. The sample lists approximately 73,000 clones, around 93% occurring once. Germline V gene data show CDR1 as MNHNS and CDR2 as SASEGT. V gave up 4 bases and J gave up 5 bases; unmatched junction bases: 16. CDR3 length: 18 amino acids. This receptor was identified in a human donor in good health. The chain couples TRBV6-1 to TRBJ2-1, with 8 bases matching TRBD2. Material: T cells isolated from PBMCs. CDR3 nucleotide sequence: TGTGCCAGCAGTGGCAGGCCCTCCCGCGGGGGGAAGGACAATGAGCAGTTCTTC. Its protein product is CASSGRPSRGGKDNEQFF.